Listed below are T cell receptor beta chains from one sample, sequenced in a study of Ad26.COV2.S vaccination and SARS-CoV-2 variants. Sequencing was performed with immunoSEQ multiplex PCR; in TCRdb, only in-frame clones are kept and a portion is missing. This sample carries 350,000 to 450,000 clones, about 92% of them seen once, and the ten largest clones take about 3.9%. Material: peripheral blood, obtained after recovery from COVID-19. These receptor sequences come from a human donor who had recovered from COVID-19. The CDR3 runs from the conserved cysteine through the conserved F or W. The order of the fields is D gene, V gene, J gene, clone size, CDR3 DNA, CDR3 protein. The D gene is left open where the match is weak. Some rows mark clone size as missing; the rest say once, few, many or name a class of expanded clone.

d_call: -; v_call: TRBV27; j_call: TRBJ1-2; clone_size: -; cdr3_nt: TGTGCCAGCAGTACAACAGGGAACTATGGCTACACCTTC; cdr3_aa: CASSTTGNYGYTF
d_call: -; v_call: TRBV27; j_call: TRBJ2-1; clone_size: -; cdr3_nt: TGTGCCAGCAGTCCGGACTACAATGAGCAGTTCTTC; cdr3_aa: CASSPDYNEQFF
d_call: -; v_call: TRBV19; j_call: TRBJ1-1; clone_size: -; cdr3_nt: TGTGCCAGTAGTATTACCACTGAAGCTTTCTTT; cdr3_aa: CASSITTEAFF
d_call: TRBD1; v_call: TRBV7-8; j_call: TRBJ1-1; clone_size: -; cdr3_nt: TGTGCCAGCAGCTTAGTAATTCAGGGGGCTAGCTCTGAAGCTTTCTTT; cdr3_aa: CASSLVIQGASSEAFF
d_call: -; v_call: TRBV5-1; j_call: TRBJ1-5; clone_size: -; cdr3_nt: TGCGCCAGCAGCTTGGACGGGCAAGGGACCCAGCATTTT; cdr3_aa: CASSLDGQGTQHF
d_call: -; v_call: TRBV27; j_call: TRBJ2-3; clone_size: -; cdr3_nt: TGTGCCAGCAGTTCCCCTGAACCCTCGGGGAGAGACACAGATACGCAGTATTTT; cdr3_aa: CASSSPEPSGRDTDTQYF
d_call: -; v_call: TRBV7-2; j_call: TRBJ1-1; clone_size: -; cdr3_nt: TGTGCCAGCAGCCTTATCTTGGCTGAAGCTTTCTTT; cdr3_aa: CASSLILAEAFF
d_call: -; v_call: TRBV18; j_call: TRBJ2-4; clone_size: once; cdr3_nt: TGTGCCAGCTCACCCCGGCCCTTTGAAAACATTCAGTACTTC; cdr3_aa: CASSPRPFENIQYF
d_call: TRBD2; v_call: TRBV27; j_call: TRBJ2-2; clone_size: -; cdr3_nt: TGTGCCAGCAGTGCTCGGGGGGGGCGCAGCACCGGGGAGCTGTTTTTT; cdr3_aa: CASSARGGRSTGELFF
d_call: -; v_call: TRBV4-1; j_call: TRBJ1-4; clone_size: -; cdr3_nt: TGCGCCAGCAGCCAAGAGTCCAGGGCGGACGAAAAACTGTTTTTT; cdr3_aa: CASSQESRADEKLFF
d_call: -; v_call: TRBV7-9; j_call: TRBJ1-3; clone_size: -; cdr3_nt: TGTGCCAGCAGCGGGGAGGTCCACACCATATATTTT; cdr3_aa: CASSGEVHTIYF
d_call: TRBD1; v_call: TRBV18; j_call: TRBJ1-2; clone_size: few; cdr3_nt: TGTGCCAGCTCACCACGCCACAGGGGGCGAGATGGCTACACCTTC; cdr3_aa: CASSPRHRGRDGYTF
d_call: -; v_call: TRBV5-1; j_call: TRBJ2-5; clone_size: -; cdr3_nt: TGCGCCAGCAGCTTGAGATGGGGTCAAGAGACCCAGTACTTC; cdr3_aa: CASSLRWGQETQYF
d_call: -; v_call: TRBV12-3/TRBV12-4; j_call: TRBJ1-2; clone_size: -; cdr3_nt: TGTGCCAGCAGCCCGCCAGGCCTTTATGGCTACACCTTC; cdr3_aa: CASSPPGLYGYTF
d_call: -; v_call: TRBV19; j_call: TRBJ1-2; clone_size: -; cdr3_nt: TGTGCCAGTAGCTCCCCGGGTTTTGTCAGTGGCTACACCTTC; cdr3_aa: CASSSPGFVSGYTF
d_call: -; v_call: TRBV3-1/TRBV3-2; j_call: TRBJ1-1; clone_size: -; cdr3_nt: TGTGCCAGCAGCCAAGAATTCGGGACCACTGAAGCTTTCTTT; cdr3_aa: CASSQEFGTTEAFF
d_call: -; v_call: TRBV5-1; j_call: TRBJ1-2; clone_size: -; cdr3_nt: TGCGCCAGCAGCTTGTATTCCGATTCCCCCTTTGGCTACACCTTC; cdr3_aa: CASSLYSDSPFGYTF
d_call: -; v_call: TRBV27; j_call: TRBJ1-1; clone_size: -; cdr3_nt: TGTGCCAGCAGTTGGAGTCAAGGGGGCACTGAAGCTTTCTTT; cdr3_aa: CASSWSQGGTEAFF
d_call: -; v_call: TRBV6-5; j_call: TRBJ1-3; clone_size: -; cdr3_nt: TGTGCCAGCAGTCGACAGGCCCCCTCTGGAAACACCATATATTTT; cdr3_aa: CASSRQAPSGNTIYF
d_call: -; v_call: TRBV12-3/TRBV12-4; j_call: TRBJ1-2; clone_size: -; cdr3_nt: TGTGCCAGCAGTGCAAACGCGGGCCCCTCCACCTTC; cdr3_aa: CASSANAGPSTF
d_call: -; v_call: TRBV7-8; j_call: TRBJ1-1; clone_size: -; cdr3_nt: TGTGCCAGCAGCTCACAGGGTATGAACACTGAAGCTTTCTTT; cdr3_aa: CASSSQGMNTEAFF
d_call: -; v_call: TRBV7-2; j_call: TRBJ1-4; clone_size: -; cdr3_nt: TGTGCCAGCAGCTTAGTTGACACATCAGGGGCTGGTGAAAAACTGTTTTTT; cdr3_aa: CASSLVDTSGAGEKLFF
d_call: TRBD1; v_call: TRBV12-3/TRBV12-4; j_call: TRBJ2-7; clone_size: -; cdr3_nt: TGTGCCAGTCAGGGCAGGGGGCCCTACGAGCAGTACTTC; cdr3_aa: CASQGRGPYEQYF
d_call: -; v_call: TRBV11-2; j_call: TRBJ2-5; clone_size: -; cdr3_nt: TGTGCCAGCAGCCCCCGTTCAGGATCTATGAGGGAGACCCAGTACTTC; cdr3_aa: CASSPRSGSMRETQYF
d_call: -; v_call: TRBV7-9; j_call: TRBJ1-4; clone_size: -; cdr3_nt: TGTGCCAGCAGCCGGCCCTCACTGGGACCTAATGAAAAACTGTTTTTT; cdr3_aa: CASSRPSLGPNEKLFF
d_call: TRBD1; v_call: TRBV6-5; j_call: TRBJ1-4; clone_size: -; cdr3_nt: TGTGCCAGCAGACTGCTCGGGACAGGGAATGAAAAACTGTTTTTT; cdr3_aa: CASRLLGTGNEKLFF
d_call: TRBD1; v_call: TRBV6-2/TRBV6-3; j_call: TRBJ2-5; clone_size: -; cdr3_nt: TGTGCCAGCAGTTACGGGGGACAGGGATGGGAGACCCAGTACTTC; cdr3_aa: CASSYGGQGWETQYF
d_call: TRBD2; v_call: TRBV12-5; j_call: TRBJ2-7; clone_size: -; cdr3_nt: TGTGCTAGTGGTACCTCTAGCGGGGGCTACGAGCAGTACTTC; cdr3_aa: CASGTSSGGYEQYF
d_call: -; v_call: TRBV7-7; j_call: TRBJ2-5; clone_size: -; cdr3_nt: TGTGCCAGCAGCTTAATAGGGAAAGAGACCCAGTACTTC; cdr3_aa: CASSLIGKETQYF
d_call: -; v_call: TRBV7-9; j_call: TRBJ1-2; clone_size: -; cdr3_nt: TGTGCCAGCAGCTTAGGTGGGGGTGGCTACACCTTC; cdr3_aa: CASSLGGGGYTF
d_call: -; v_call: TRBV9; j_call: TRBJ2-3; clone_size: -; cdr3_nt: TGTGCCAGCAGCGTAGCGAGTGAAGATACGCAGTATTTT; cdr3_aa: CASSVASEDTQYF
d_call: TRBD1; v_call: TRBV27; j_call: TRBJ2-7; clone_size: -; cdr3_nt: TGTGCCAGCAGTTGGAGTGGGACAGGGGTGTACGAGCAGTACTTC; cdr3_aa: CASSWSGTGVYEQYF